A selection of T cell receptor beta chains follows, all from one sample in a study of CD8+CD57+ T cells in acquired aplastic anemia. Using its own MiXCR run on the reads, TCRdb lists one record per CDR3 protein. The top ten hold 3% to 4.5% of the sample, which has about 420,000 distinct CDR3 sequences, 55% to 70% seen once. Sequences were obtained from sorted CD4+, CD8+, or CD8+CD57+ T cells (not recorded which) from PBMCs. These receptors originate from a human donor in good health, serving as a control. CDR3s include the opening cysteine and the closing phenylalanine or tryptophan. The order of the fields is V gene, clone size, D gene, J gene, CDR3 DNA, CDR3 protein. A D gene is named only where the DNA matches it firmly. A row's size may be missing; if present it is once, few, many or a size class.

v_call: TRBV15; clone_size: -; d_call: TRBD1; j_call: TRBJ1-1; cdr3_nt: TGTGCCACCAGCACCGGACAGGCATCCCCCGAGAACGAAGCTTTCTTT; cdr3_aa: CATSTGQASPENEAFF
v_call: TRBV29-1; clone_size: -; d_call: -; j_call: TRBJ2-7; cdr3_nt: TGCAGCGCAGGTGAGGGGTCATACGAGCAGTACTTC; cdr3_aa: CSAGEGSYEQYF
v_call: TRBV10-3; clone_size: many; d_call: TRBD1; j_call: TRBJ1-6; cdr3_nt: TGTGCCATGAGAAACAGGGGGAATTCACCCCTCCACTTT; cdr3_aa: CAMRNRGNSPLHF
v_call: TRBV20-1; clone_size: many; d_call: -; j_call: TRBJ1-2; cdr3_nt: TGCAGTGCTAGAGTCCCTCCGAGTCCTTATGGCTACACCTTC; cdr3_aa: CSARVPPSPYGYTF
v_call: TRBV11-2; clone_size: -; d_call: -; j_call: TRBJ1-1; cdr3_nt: TGTGCCAGCAGCTTAGCCACATACACTGAAGCTTTCTTT; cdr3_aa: CASSLATYTEAFF
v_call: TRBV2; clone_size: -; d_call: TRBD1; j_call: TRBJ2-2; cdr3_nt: TGTGGCAGCAGTAATGACAGGGTCCTCACCGGGGAGCTGTTTTTT; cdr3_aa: CGSSNDRVLTGELFF
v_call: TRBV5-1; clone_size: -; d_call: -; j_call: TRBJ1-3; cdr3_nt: TGCGCCAGCAGCAGCCTTACCGGAGGGAACACCATATATTTT; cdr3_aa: CASSSLTGGNTIYF
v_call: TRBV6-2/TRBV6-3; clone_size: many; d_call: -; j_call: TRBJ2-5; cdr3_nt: TGTGCCAGCAGGGGTCCGGCCCGGGAGACCCAGTACTTC; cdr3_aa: CASRGPARETQYF
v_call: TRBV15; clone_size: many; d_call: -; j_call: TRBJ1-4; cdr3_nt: TGTGCCACCAGCAGAGAACGAAGCAGATACGAAAAACTGTTTTTT; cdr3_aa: CATSRERSRYEKLFF
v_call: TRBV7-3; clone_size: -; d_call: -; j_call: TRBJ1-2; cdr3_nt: TGTGCCAGCAGCTTATCGGGGAGCAACACTGAAGCTTTCACCTTC; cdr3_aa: CASSLSGSNTEAFTF
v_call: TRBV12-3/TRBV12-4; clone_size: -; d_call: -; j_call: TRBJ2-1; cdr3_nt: TGTGCCAGCAGTCCGGACAGTAACAATGAGCAGTTCTTC; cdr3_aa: CASSPDSNNEQFF
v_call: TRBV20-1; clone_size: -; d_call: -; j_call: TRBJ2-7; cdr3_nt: TGCAGCGCTATCCGAGGGGGCGGGACAGACGAGCAGTACTTC; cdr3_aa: CSAIRGGGTDEQYF
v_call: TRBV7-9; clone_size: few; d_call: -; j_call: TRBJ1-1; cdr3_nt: TGTGCCAGCAGCTTAGAGGGGGATCATACTGAAGCTTTCTTT; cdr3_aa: CASSLEGDHTEAFF
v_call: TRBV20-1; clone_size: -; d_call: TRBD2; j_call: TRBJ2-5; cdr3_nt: TGCAGTGCCAGGGGACTAGCGGGGGGGCCGGAGACTCAGTACTTC; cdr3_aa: CSARGLAGGPETQYF
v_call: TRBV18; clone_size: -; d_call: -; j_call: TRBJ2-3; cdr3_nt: TGTGCCAGCTCACCGGGTGCCGGGGATACGCAGTATTTT; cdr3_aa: CASSPGAGDTQYF
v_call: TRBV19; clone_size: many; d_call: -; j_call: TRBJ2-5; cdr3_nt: TGTGCCAGTAGCCTACAGATCGGGACACCGTACCAAGGGACCCAGTACTTC; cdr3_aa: CASSLQIGTPYQGTQYF
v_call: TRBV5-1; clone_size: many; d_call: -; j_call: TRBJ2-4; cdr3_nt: TGCGCCAGCAGCCAAGACGGTAACCAGGGGATAGCCAAAAACATTCAGTACTTC; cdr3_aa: CASSQDGNQGIAKNIQYF
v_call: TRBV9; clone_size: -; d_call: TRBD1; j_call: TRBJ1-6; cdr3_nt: TGTGCCAGCAGCCCGACAGGGGAATATTCACCCCTCCACTTT; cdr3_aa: CASSPTGEYSPLHF
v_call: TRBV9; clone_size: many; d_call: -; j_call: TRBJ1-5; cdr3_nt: TGTGCCAGCAGCTCCTCTTATAGCAATCAGCCCCAGCATTTT; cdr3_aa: CASSSSYSNQPQHF
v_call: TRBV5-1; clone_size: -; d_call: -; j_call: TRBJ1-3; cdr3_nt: TGCGCCAGCAGCTCGGTAGGACGCCCTATCACCATATATTTT; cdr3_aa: CASSSVGRPITIYF
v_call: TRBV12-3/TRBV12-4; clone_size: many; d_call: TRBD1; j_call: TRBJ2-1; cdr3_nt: TGTGCCAGCAGGACTGGGACAGGGGCGTACAATGAGCAGTTCTTC; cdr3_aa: CASRTGTGAYNEQFF
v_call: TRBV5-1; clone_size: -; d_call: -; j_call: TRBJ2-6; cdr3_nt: TGCGCCAGCAGCTCCGGCCAGGCTGGCGACAACGTCCTGACTTTC; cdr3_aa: CASSSGQAGDNVLTF
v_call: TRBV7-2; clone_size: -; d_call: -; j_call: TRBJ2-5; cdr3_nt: TGTGCCAGCAGCGCCCAGCAAGAGACCCAGTGCGACGCGCAGTACTTC; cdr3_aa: CASSAQQETQCDAQYF
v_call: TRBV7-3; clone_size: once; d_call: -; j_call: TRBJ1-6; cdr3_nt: TGTGCCAGCAGCACCGTAGGTCCATCTGAAGGTTCACCCCCCCACTTT; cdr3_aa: CASSTVGPSEGSPPHF
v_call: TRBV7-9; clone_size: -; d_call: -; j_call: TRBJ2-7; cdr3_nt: TGTGCCAGCAGCTTAGTCGAGGAGCAGTACTTC; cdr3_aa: CASSLVEEQYF
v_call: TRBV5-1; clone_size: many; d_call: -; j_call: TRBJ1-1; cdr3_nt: TGCGCCAGCAGCTTGGGGTACGGGGGGCAGGTTGAAGCTTTCTTT; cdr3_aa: CASSLGYGGQVEAFF